The 23 T cell receptor beta chains listed next were all sequenced from one sample in a study of CXCR3-negative and CXCR3-positive naive CD8 T cells. General observations from the study: Naive cells that were CXCR3-positive had more hydrophobic TRB CDR3s (compared with CXCR3-negative naive cells).

Preparation of TRB cDNA libraries relied on 5' RACE carrying UMI labels. TCRdb reprocessed the 5' RACE reads; each CDR3 protein has one entry and no DNA is given. Its clone listing holds 85,000 to 130,000 distinct CDR3 sequences. Their antigen targets remain unknown. Material: naive CXCR3+ CD8+ T cells from blood. This sample's subset: CD45RO-CCR7+CD27+CD95- naive CD8+ T cells expressing CXCR3 (TNR3+). The receptors derive from a human donor in good health. Some clones in this sample may be carry-over from other donors' samples.

The chain is built from TRBV23-1 and TRBJ1-5. TRBV23-1 counts as an open reading frame of uncertain function. The CDR3 length is 13 residues. The CDR3 spells CASSQGVNQPQHF.

The chain is built from TRBV28 and TRBJ2-1; the TCRdb call, TRBD1, lacks DNA for checking. Germline V gene sequence: CDR1 MDHEN, CDR2 SYDVKM. The CDR3 is 13 residues long. The CDR3 loop reads CASSPPRYNEQFF. Full variable domain (rest looked up from reference TRBV28 and TRBJ2-1): DVKVTQSSRYLVKRTGEKVFLECVQDMDHENMFWYRQDPGLGLRLIYFSYDVKMKEKGDIPEGYSVSREKKERFSLILESASTNQTSMYLCASSPPRYNEQFFGPGTRLTVL.

This chain links TRBV28 with TRBJ2-1; TCRdb returns TRBD2, unconfirmable since there is no DNA. The CDR3 consists of 14 residues. Germline-derived CDR1 and CDR2 are MDHEN and SYDVKM. The CDR3 protein is CASSIAGGPGEQFF.

The chain uses TRBV29-1 and TRBJ2-1; checking the TCRdb D call of TRBD1 is not possible without DNA. The CDR3 has 14 amino acids. The germline V gene has CDR1 SQVTM and CDR2 ANQGSEA. The CDR3 here is CSVETAGTENEQFF.

The chain has TRBV3-1 and TRBJ2-3; as DNA is missing, the TRBD2 call by TCRdb cannot be tested. Germline V gives CDR1 LGHDT, CDR2 YNNKEL (reference sequence). The CDR3 covers 14 residues. The CDR3 sequence: CASSQGTRRDTQYF.

The V and J genes are TRBV29-1 and TRBJ2-7. Germline V gives CDR1 SQVTM, CDR2 ANQGSEA. This CDR3 is built from 14 residues. CDR3 sequence: CSVFLRQDSYEQYF.

The chain is built from TRBV29-1 and TRBJ2-1; TCRdb reports TRBD2, a call that lacks DNA to check it against. This CDR3 comprises 13 residues. The germline CDR1 and CDR2 sequences are SQVTM and ANQGSEA. The CDR3 region is CSAGLAGIREQFF.

CDR3: CASSQDLEEKLFF. The gene calls are TRBV3-1 and TRBJ1-4. The CDR3 contains 13 residues. From germline, CDR1 is LGHDT and CDR2 YNNKEL (reference sequence).

The chain employs TRBV20-1 and TRBJ2-1; the D call of TRBD2 rests on TCRdb alone, since no DNA is present to check it. This CDR3 is built from 12 residues. Looked up from germline, CDR1 is DFQATT and CDR2 is SNEGSKA (reference sequence). The CDR3 sequence: CSAREGLPEQFF.

The rearrangement joins TRBV6-5 to TRBJ1-1; as DNA is missing, the TRBD1 call by TCRdb cannot be tested. Per germline, CDR1 MNHEY and CDR2 SVGAGI. There are 13 residues in the CDR3. The CDR3: CASSSQGGTEAFF.

The rearrangement links TRBV12-3 or TRBV12-4 to TRBJ2-7. The CDR3 extends over 14 amino acids. CDR3 loop: CASSFRTDTYEQYF.

The CDR3: CASSPEGWEKLFF. The gene calls are TRBV2 and TRBJ1-4. Germline V CDR1 and CDR2: SNHLY, FYNNEI. The CDR3 is made up of 13 amino acids.

V and J are TRBV10-2 and TRBJ2-1; the TCRdb D gene call, TRBD1, has no DNA to confirm it. The CDR3 consists of 16 residues. Germline CDR1 WSHSY, CDR2 SAAADI. The CDR3 here is CASSESGGSSYNEQFF.

The chain carries TRBV29-1 and TRBJ2-1; TCRdb designates TRBD1, a call that cannot be tested without DNA. The CDR3 is 11 residues long. The V gene's germline CDR1 is SQVTM and CDR2 ANQGSEA. Here the CDR3 reads CSGGGNNEQFF.

This sequence joins TRBV7-9 and TRBJ2-3; with no DNA, the TCRdb D assignment of TRBD2 cannot be verified. Per germline, CDR1 SEHNR and CDR2 FQNEAQ (reference sequence). There are 15 residues in the CDR3. This CDR3 is CASSRTSGYTDTQYF.

The chain couples TRBV11-3 to TRBJ2-1; TCRdb returns TRBD1, unconfirmable since there is no DNA. Germline V gene data show CDR1 as SGHNT and CDR2 as YENEEA. The CDR3 is 15 amino acids. The CDR3 spells CASSLGRFGANEQFF. The variable domain in full, with the rest retrieved from reference TRBV11-3 and TRBJ2-1, is EAGVVQSPRYKIIEKKQPVAFWCNPISGHNTLYWYLQNLGQGPELLIRYENEEAVDDSQLPKDRFSAERLKGVDSTLKIQPAELGDSAVYLCASSLGRFGANEQFFGPGTRLTVL.

The chain couples TRBV29-1 to TRBJ2-3; lacking DNA, the TRBD1 call made by TCRdb goes unchecked. Germline V gene lookup returns CDR1 SQVTM and CDR2 ANQGSEA. CDR3 length: 15 residues. The CDR3 spells CSVEDRGVGTDTQYF.

The chain is built from TRBV3-1 and TRBJ2-7; TCRdb picks TRBD2, but there is no DNA to check that call. The CDR3 totals 14 residues. Germline V gene lookup returns CDR1 LGHDT and CDR2 YNNKEL (reference sequence). This CDR3 reads CASSQLLAGDEQYF.

CDR3 loop: CASSQAGGPYEQYF. The rearrangement uses TRBV4-1 and TRBJ2-7. This CDR3 has 14 amino acids. Germline V CDR1 and CDR2: MGHRA, YSYEKL.

The chain combines TRBV29-1 with TRBJ1-2. The CDR3 is 14 residues long. Germline assignment: CDR1 SQVTM and CDR2 ANQGSEA. CDR3 region: CSVEVVRGGDGYTF.

This sequence joins TRBV6-4 and TRBJ2-1; the D gene TCRdb calls, TRBD2, cannot be checked with no DNA. Germline V lookup: CDR1 MRHNA, CDR2 SNTAGT. The CDR3 runs 15 residues. This CDR3 reads CASSATQAPYNEQFF.

The V and J genes are TRBV11-2 and TRBJ2-1; the TCRdb D gene call, TRBD2, has no DNA to confirm it. The CDR3 spans 16 residues. The germline V gene encodes CDR1 SGHAT and CDR2 FQNNGV. CDR3 amino acids: CASSSSSSGINNEQFF.

This rearrangement joins TRBV7-8 to TRBJ2-7; the TRBD1 assignment by TCRdb is unverifiable without DNA. Germline CDR1 and CDR2: SGHVS and FQNEAQ. The CDR3 spans 15 residues. The CDR3 protein is CASSPGTGSIYEQYF.